The clone carrying this TCR beta chain was recorded once. Its matching antigen is unknown. Clones were sequenced by immunoSEQ multiplex PCR, and TCRdb holds only the in-frame ones, with some missing. The profile shows about 110,000 clones, 90% of them singletons. The germline gives CDR1 SGHVS, CDR2 FNYEAQ. This CDR3 spans 16 amino acids. V was clipped by 4 bases and J by 1 base, with 14 bases between them. The data were taken from a study of Tregs in tolerant kidney transplant recipients. Overall study results and limits: For some patients, primers changed over time, blocking nucleotide-level comparison.

The source of this sequence is a human donor who received a combined kidney and bone marrow transplant. The source material was CD4+ T cells from blood, sampled before the transplant. J is TRBJ1-3 and V is TRBV7-6, with D hard to call. The chain's CDR3 is CASSSEAWLSGNTIYF. CDR3 coding DNA: TGTGCCAGCAGCTCGGAGGCCTGGTTGTCTGGAAACACCATATATTTT.